The 24 T cell receptor beta chains reported below all come from one sample, sequenced in a study of T cell responses to AZD1222 COVID-19 vaccine. TCRdb's copy holds only in-frame clones and misses some; the assay was immunoSEQ multiplex PCR. The sample lists fewer than 200,000 clones; approximately 90% were seen once. The source was peripheral blood, collected on day 0 of AZD1222 vaccination. These receptor sequences come from an adult in good health.

The chain links TRBV2 to TRBJ2-2, with TRBD1 identical over 9 bases. The CDR3 sequence is 15 residues long. With 5 bases clipped from V and 7 bases from J, the junction kept 8 bases outside the gene matches. Germline V gives CDR1 SNHLY, CDR2 FYNNEI. CDR3 DNA sequence: TGTGCCAGCAGTTTCGGGACAGGGTTGAGCGGGGAGCTGTTTTTT. It codes for CASSFGTGLSGELFF.

The chain joins TRBV6-5 to TRBJ2-7, with 9 bases fitting TRBD1. The CDR3 runs to 15 residues. Germline V gene sequence: CDR1 MNHEY, CDR2 SVGAGI. After removal of 6 bases from V and 7 bases from J, the junction contained 13 bases not matched to a gene. CDR3 residues: CASSGISGTGKEQYF. In DNA, the CDR3 is TGTGCCAGCAGCGGAATAAGCGGGACAGGGAAAGAGCAGTACTTC.

The chain uses TRBV3-1 (or the pseudogene TRBV3-2) and TRBJ2-3, with D unresolved. V was clipped by 2 bases and J by 5 bases, with 5 bases between them. This CDR3 has 12 amino acids. Germline CDR1 and CDR2: LGHDT and YNNKEL (reference sequence). CDR3 amino acids: CASSQQGDTQYF. As DNA, the CDR3 is TGTGCCAGCAGCCAACAAGGAGATACGCAGTATTTT.

This chain links TRBV19 with TRBJ1-2; D ambiguous. Looked up from germline, CDR1 is LNHDA and CDR2 is SQIVND (reference sequence). This CDR3 is built from 14 residues. Trimming stripped 3 bases from V and 9 bases from J, with 17 bases between. Here the CDR3 DNA reads TGTGCCAGTAGTATTTCCGGGGAGCCGGAGAGCTACACCTTC. Translation: CASSISGEPESYTF.

The V gene is TRBV5-1, the J gene TRBJ2-5, with TRBD2 matching over 10 bases. V shed 3 bases and J 2 bases; nucleotides not matched to a gene: 7. In germline, CDR1 is SGHRS, CDR2 YFSETQ. The CDR3 is 16 residues long. CDR3 nucleotides: TGCGCCAGCAGCTGGATGGCTAGCGGGGGTCAAGAGACCCAGTACTTC. Translation gives CASSWMASGGQETQYF.

The gene calls are TRBV27 and TRBJ1-6, with D perhaps matching TRBD1 (5 bases). V shed 4 bases and J shed 7 bases, with 17 bases lying between them. This CDR3 spans 16 amino acids. Looked up from germline, CDR1 is MNHEY and CDR2 is SMNVEV (reference sequence). This CDR3 reads CASSSPRGAGNSPLHF. As DNA, the CDR3 is TGTGCCAGCAGTTCCCCCCGGGGCGCGGGGAATTCACCCCTCCACTTT.

V usage is TRBV7-9 and J usage is TRBJ1-5; TRBD1 matches 9 bases. In germline, CDR1 is SEHNR, CDR2 FQNEAQ (reference sequence). J gave up 0 bases and V 5 bases, and 2 bases lay outside the gene matches. The length of the CDR3 is 15 residues. The DNA for the CDR3 is TGTGCCAGCAGCCGGACAGGGGATAGCAATCAGCCCCAGCATTTT. Amino acids: CASSRTGDSNQPQHF.

The rearrangement joins TRBV5-1 to TRBJ1-3, with D possibly TRBD1 on 5 matching bases. The V end lost 1 base, the J end lost 0 bases, and 11 bases lay between the germline ends. The CDR3 extends over 16 amino acids. Looked up from germline, CDR1 is SGHRS and CDR2 is YFSETQ. CDR3 in amino acids: CASSLIQVSSGNTIYF. CDR3 nucleotide sequence: TGCGCCAGCAGCTTGATACAGGTCAGCTCTGGAAACACCATATATTTT. Based on the CDR3 plus reference TRBV5-1 and TRBJ1-3, the full variable domain is KAGVTQTPRYLIKTRGQQVTLSCSPISGHRSVSWYQQTPGQGLQFLFEYFSETQRNKGNFPGRFSGRQFSNSRSEMNVSTLELGDSALYLCASSLIQVSSGNTIYFGEGSWLTVV.

This CDR3 is CASSLITSGSPSGELFF. The CDR3 bases are TGTGCCAGCAGTTTAATCACTAGCGGGAGTCCTTCCGGGGAGCTGTTTTTT. This rearrangement joins TRBV28 to TRBJ2-2; 11 bases match TRBD2. V lost 2 bases to trimming and J lost 6 bases; unmatched junction nucleotides: 8. CDR3 length equals 17 residues. Germline lookup yields CDR1 MDHEN and CDR2 SYDVKM. Using reference TRBV28 and TRBJ2-2 for the parts outside the CDR3, the full variable domain is DVKVTQSSRYLVKRTGEKVFLECVQDMDHENMFWYRQDPGLGLRLIYFSYDVKMKEKGDIPEGYSVSREKKERFSLILESASTNQTSMYLCASSLITSGSPSGELFFGEGSRLTVL.

V gene TRBV5-1 combines with J gene TRBJ1-3, with D unresolved. The V end was cut by 0 bases, the J end by 0 bases, with 7 bases between. The CDR3 is 15 amino acids. CDR1 SGHRS and CDR2 YFSETQ come from the germline V gene. CDR3 sequence: CASSLEPNSGNTIYF. DNA of the CDR3: TGCGCCAGCAGCTTGGAACCGAACTCTGGAAACACCATATATTTT.

This clone was seen a few times. The chain carries TRBV2 and TRBJ2-1, with 7 bases fitting TRBD2. The CDR3 runs 14 residues. In germline, CDR1 is SNHLY, CDR2 FYNNEI. Trimming took 4 bases from V and 7 from J; bases not matched to a gene: 7. The CDR3 spells CASSVRGSGNEQFF. In DNA, the CDR3 is TGTGCCAGCAGTGTTCGCGGGAGTGGAAATGAGCAGTTCTTC.

The V gene is TRBV27, the J gene TRBJ1-3, with D possibly TRBD1 on 5 matching bases. Trimming removed 6 bases from V and 0 bases from J, with 12 bases in between. CDR1 and CDR2 (germline): MNHEY, SMNVEV (reference sequence). CDR3 length: 15 residues. For the CDR3, the DNA is TGTGCCAGCAGGGATCAGGGTGCCTCTGGAAACACCATATATTTT. This translates into CASRDQGASGNTIYF.

This sequence joins TRBV2 and TRBJ2-5, with a weak D call TRBD2 (6 bases). There are 13 residues in the CDR3. Germline V gene sequence: CDR1 SNHLY, CDR2 FYNNEI. Trimming took off 8 bases at V and 1 base at J, with 11 bases between the two ends. Here the CDR3 reads CASGGDVQETQYF. For the CDR3, the DNA is TGTGCCAGCGGCGGGGACGTCCAAGAGACCCAGTACTTC.

This chain joins TRBV19 and TRBJ2-3; 14 nucleotides match TRBD2. V lost 6 bases and J lost 1; bases outside the gene matches: 6. The germline V gene encodes CDR1 LNHDA and CDR2 SQIVND (reference sequence). The CDR3 covers 17 residues. The CDR3 sequence: CASRPTSGRVRTDTQYF. The CDR3 DNA is TGTGCCAGTAGACCGACTAGCGGGAGGGTTCGCACAGATACGCAGTATTTT.

The rearrangement uses TRBV4-3 and TRBJ2-3, with TRBD2 identical over 9 bases. Germline CDR1 is LGHNA and CDR2 is YSLEER. Trimming took 1 base from V and 2 from J; bases not matched to a gene: 4. The CDR3 has 16 amino acids. Here the CDR3 DNA reads TGCGCCAGCAGCCAAGCGACTAGCGGATTCACAGATACGCAGTATTTT. Its protein is CASSQATSGFTDTQYF.

This clone occurred once. The chain joins TRBV30 to TRBJ1-4; tentative D call: TRBD1 (5 bases). V lost 2 bases and J 5 bases, leaving 15 bases between the germline ends. This CDR3 has 15 residues. CDR1 GTSNPN and CDR2 SVGIG come from the germline V gene (reference sequence). The CDR3 DNA reads as TGTGCCTGGAGTAAATTGGGGCAGGCGAATGAAAAACTGTTTTTT. Encoded protein: CAWSKLGQANEKLFF.

The V call is TRBV25-1, the J call TRBJ2-7; D is possibly TRBD2 (5 bases). This CDR3 region has 12 residues. Trimming stripped 4 bases from V and 3 bases from J, with 7 bases between. Germline CDR1 MGHDK, CDR2 SYGVNS. CDR3 in DNA: TGTGCCAGCAGTGGAACTAGCTACGAGCAGTACTTC. Its translation: CASSGTSYEQYF.

The chain has TRBV6-5 and TRBJ1-4; possible D gene TRBD1, 6 bases. The CDR3 covers 16 residues. Germline CDR1 and CDR2: MNHEY and SVGAGI. V was cut by 0 bases and J by 4 bases, with 12 bases left in between. The CDR3 spells CASSYSTGAVNEKLFF. DNA for the CDR3: TGTGCCAGCAGTTACTCGACGGGGGCGGTTAATGAAAAACTGTTTTTT.

CDR3 coding DNA: TGTGCCAGTAGCGCTGGTACCTTCGGACAGCAAGAGACCCAGTACTTC. The encoded protein is CASSAGTFGQQETQYF. V usage is TRBV19 and J usage is TRBJ2-5; perhaps TRBD1 as D (6 bases). The CDR3 sequence is 16 residues long. Germline V gene lookup returns CDR1 LNHDA and CDR2 SQIVND (reference sequence). Trimming shortened V by 6 bases and J by 2 bases, and 19 bases separated the two germline ends.

The V call is TRBV7-9, the J call TRBJ2-1; 12 bases line up with TRBD1. CDR1 SEHNR and CDR2 FQNEAQ come from the germline V gene (reference sequence). The V segment lost 5 bases and the J segment 8 bases; nucleotides outside the gene matches: 16. This CDR3 spans 18 amino acids. CDR3 in amino acids: CASSKVKVGTGGLDEQFF. CDR3 in DNA: TGTGCCAGCAGCAAAGTAAAAGTCGGGACAGGGGGCCTGGATGAGCAGTTCTTC.

The chain uses TRBV28 and TRBJ1-5, with unresolved D. CDR3 length equals 15 residues. The ends were cut back, 7 bases at V and 3 bases at J, with 16 bases in the middle. CDR1 MDHEN and CDR2 SYDVKM come from the germline V gene. The CDR3 reads CASNTRELNNQPQHF. The CDR3 region has the DNA TGTGCCAGCAACACTCGGGAGCTCAACAATCAGCCCCAGCATTTT.

This rearrangement joins TRBV6-2 or TRBV6-3 to TRBJ2-3; possibly TRBD2 for D (6 bases). V lost 2 bases, J lost 3 bases, and 21 bases lay in between. The CDR3 is 18 residues long. The V gene's germline CDR1 is MNHEY and CDR2 SVGEGT. The chain's CDR3 is CASSYGTGGGMKTDTQYF. CDR3 bases: TGTGCCAGCAGTTACGGAACAGGCGGCGGGATGAAGACAGATACGCAGTATTTT.

V gene TRBV28 combines with J gene TRBJ1-2; D might be TRBD1 (6 bases). CDR3 size: 13 residues. CDR1 MDHEN and CDR2 SYDVKM come from the germline V gene. Between the trimmed V and J ends, which lost 2 bases and 4 bases, there was a span of 8 bases. The CDR3 DNA sequence: TGTGCCAGCAGTTTAGGGGGGGCCTATGGCTACACCTTC. This translates into CASSLGGAYGYTF.

The chain carries TRBV5-1 and TRBJ2-3, with unresolved D. V lost 0 bases to trimming and J lost 6 bases, with 5 bases between them. Germline V CDR1 and CDR2: SGHRS, YFSETQ. This CDR3 region has 12 residues. The CDR3 reads CASSLVRDTQYF. The CDR3 bases are TGCGCCAGCAGCTTGGTACGGGATACGCAGTATTTT.